This T cell receptor beta chain was identified during a study of T cell repertoires in cytomegalovirus infection. For the study at large: Recently described HLA-C-restricted plus well-studied HLA-B-restricted CMV epitopes were used. Matching HLA type and CMV infection were both indicated by public TCR beta signatures.

TCRdb fed the reads into MiXCR, producing one record per CDR3 protein. The data show around 900,000 distinct CDR3 sequences, with 30% to 40% seen just once and more than 12% held by the top ten. The sample holds many counts of this clonotype. No antigen is known for it. Trimming cost V 5 bases and J 4 bases, with 12 bases left between them. Germline CDR1 SGHVS, CDR2 FQNEAQ. The CDR3 sequence is 14 residues long. Study conclusions and caveats: CMV carriers having the relevant HLA were flagged by cumulative public TCR beta family frequency.

The chain joins TRBV7-8 to TRBJ1-5, with D perhaps matching TRBD1 (5 bases). The receptor was derived from a human donor in good health (CMV status not recorded). Some clones in this sample may be carry-over from other donors' samples. Source: cultured CD8+ T cells from PBMCs, taken from culture after CMV antigen stimulation. Written as DNA, the CDR3 is TGTGCCAGCAGCGCCAGGGCGGGTAATCAGCCCCAGCATTTT. It codes for CASSARAGNQPQHF.